Following are 27 T cell receptor beta chains from one sample sequenced in a study of blood T cell repertoires in COVID-19. Assay: immunoSEQ multiplex PCR; the TCRdb copy retains only in-frame clones and omits some. The profile shows 250,000 to 400,000 clones, about nine tenths of them singletons. The sequencing sample was made of peripheral blood. Receptor source: a woman aged 25-40 years with COVID-19, enrolled during active disease.

This rearrangement joins TRBV5-4 to TRBJ2-1, with TRBD1 matching over 9 bases. Germline V gene sequence: CDR1 SGHNT, CDR2 YYREEE (reference sequence). After removal of 1 base from V and 0 bases from J, the junction contained 11 bases not matched to a gene. The CDR3 has 19 amino acids. The CDR3 loop is CASSLLTRTGDGSYNEQFF. The DNA of the CDR3 is TGTGCCAGCAGCTTGCTAACCCGGACAGGGGACGGCTCCTACAATGAGCAGTTCTTC.

The gene calls are TRBV20-1 and TRBJ2-5; D is ambiguous. The germline V gene encodes CDR1 DFQATT and CDR2 SNEGSKA (reference sequence). The CDR3 spans 11 residues. V was clipped by 7 bases and J by 2 bases, with 8 bases between them. DNA for the CDR3: TGCAGTGGACACGCTCAAGAGACCCAGTACTTC. It translates to CSGHAQETQYF.

This chain uses TRBV28 with TRBJ1-3, with no clear D. Germline CDR1 reads MDHEN; CDR2 reads SYDVKM. The V gene lost 2 bases and the J gene lost 0 bases, with 5 bases spanning the gap. This CDR3 contains 14 residues. The DNA for the CDR3 is TGTGCCAGCAGTTTAGTCCGCTCTGGAAACACCATATATTTT. Translated: CASSLVRSGNTIYF.

The genes are TRBV7-2 and TRBJ2-1, with 11 bases aligning to TRBD2. The CDR3 totals 19 residues. Looked up from germline, CDR1 is SGHTA and CDR2 is FQGNSA. After removal of 2 bases from V and 5 bases from J, the junction contained 14 bases not matched to a gene. CDR3 protein: CASSLSLTGIAGGDNEQFF. The CDR3 DNA follows: TGTGCCAGCAGCTTATCCCTAACGGGGATAGCGGGAGGGGACAATGAGCAGTTCTTC.

The V gene is TRBV5-1, the J gene TRBJ1-1, with D possibly matching TRBD1 (6 bases). CDR1 SGHRS and CDR2 YFSETQ come from the germline V gene. There are 14 residues in the CDR3. The germline V and J ends were trimmed by 3 bases and 6 bases, with 15 bases remaining between them. CDR3 sequence reads: CASSYAGTSAEAFF. The DNA for the CDR3 is TGCGCCAGCAGCTATGCCGGGACAAGCGCTGAAGCTTTCTTT.

This chain joins TRBV6-5 and TRBJ1-2; D uncertain. The CDR3 runs 13 residues. From germline, CDR1 is MNHEY and CDR2 SVGAGI. Trimming took off 6 bases at V and 0 bases at J, with 8 bases between the two ends. The DNA for the CDR3 is TGTGCCAGCAGGTTCTTTTCTAACTATGGCTACACCTTC. It is translated as CASRFFSNYGYTF.

This chain's CDR3 is CASSRYDSNYGYTF. In nucleotides, the CDR3 is TGTGCCAGCTCAAGGTATGACAGCAACTATGGCTACACCTTC. J is TRBJ1-2 and V is TRBV18; a possible D gene is TRBD1 (5 bases). CDR3 length: 14 amino acids. Germline V gene data show CDR1 as KGHSH and CDR2 as LQKENI. Trimming shortened V by 5 bases and J by 2 bases, and 12 bases separated the two germline ends.

J is TRBJ2-1 and V is TRBV14, with 8 positions matching TRBD1. In germline, CDR1 is SGHDN, CDR2 FVKESK. This CDR3 contains 14 residues. V shed 1 base, J shed 15 bases, and the junction held 11 bases outside the gene matches. This CDR3 reads CASSQVAATGVTFF. The CDR3 nucleotides read TGTGCCAGCAGCCAAGTAGCTGCGACAGGGGTTACGTTCTTC.

The genes are TRBV5-4 and TRBJ2-7, with D perhaps matching TRBD2 (6 bases). CDR1 and CDR2 from the germline V gene are SGHNT and YYREEE (reference sequence). This CDR3 is 13 amino acids long. Trimming cost V 4 bases and J 5 bases, with 13 bases left between them. CDR3 amino acids: CASSRDAGNEQYF. CDR3 DNA sequence: TGTGCCAGCAGCCGGGACGCGGGAAACGAGCAGTACTTC.

CDR3 region: CATSRELAVSYEQYF. The CDR3, as DNA: TGTGCCACCAGCAGAGAACTAGCGGTGTCCTACGAGCAGTACTTC. This chain links TRBV15 with TRBJ2-7; 8 positions match TRBD2. The CDR3 is made up of 15 amino acids. Looked up from germline, CDR1 is LNHNV and CDR2 is YYDKDF (reference sequence). The J segment lost 1 base and the V segment lost 0 bases, leaving 2 bases of the junction unmatched. Full variable domain (remainder filled in from reference TRBV15 and TRBJ2-7): DAMVIQNPRYQVTQFGKPVTLSCSQTLNHNVMYWYQQKSSQAPKLLFHYYDKDFNNEADTPDNFQSRRPNTSFCFLDIRSPGLGDTAMYLCATSRELAVSYEQYFGPGTRLTVT.

A single count supports this clone. The gene calls are TRBV6-5 and TRBJ1-4; D remains unclear. V was clipped by 0 bases and J by 1 base, with 9 bases between them. CDR3 length: 16 residues. Germline assignment: CDR1 MNHEY and CDR2 SVGAGI. DNA for the CDR3: TGTGCCAGCAGTTACTCGAGACGGGGAACTAATGAAAAACTGTTTTTT. Protein sequence: CASSYSRRGTNEKLFF.

The J gene is TRBJ2-7, the V gene TRBV11-2; 10 bases agree with TRBD2. The germline CDR1 and CDR2 sequences are SGHAT and FQNNGV. J lost 2 bases, V lost 5 bases, and 6 bases had no gene match. The CDR3 extends over 15 amino acids. The CDR3 DNA is TGTGCCAGCAGCATGACTAGCGGGTTTACCTACGAGCAGTACTTC. This translates into CASSMTSGFTYEQYF.

This clone was counted a few times. The chain has TRBV24-1 and TRBJ2-2; 7 bases agree with TRBD2. Germline loops: CDR1 KGHDR, CDR2 SFDVKD. V lost 8 bases, J lost 6 bases, and 2 bases stayed unmatched. The CDR3 runs to 12 residues. CDR3 coding DNA: TGTGCCACCATGCGGGAGCCCGGGGAGCTGTTTTTT. Residues: CATMREPGELFF.

The CDR3: CASSPQGDTEAFF. CDR3 nucleotides: TGTGCCAGCAGTCCTCAGGGGGACACTGAAGCTTTCTTT. The chain employs TRBV27 and TRBJ1-1; 7 positions match TRBD1. CDR3 size: 13 residues. Germline-derived CDR1 and CDR2 are MNHEY and SMNVEV (reference sequence). The V segment lost 5 bases and the J segment 3 bases; nucleotides outside the gene matches: 3.

J is TRBJ2-1 and V is TRBV27; 13 positions agree with TRBD2. This CDR3 spans 14 amino acids. The V gene end was trimmed by 6 bases and the J gene end by 9 bases; junction bases not matched to a gene: 5. CDR1 and CDR2 from the germline V gene are MNHEY and SMNVEV (reference sequence). As DNA, the CDR3 is TGTGCCAGCAGGCCAGGACTAGCGGGAGTTGAGCAGTTCTTC. The encoded protein is CASRPGLAGVEQFF.

The rearrangement links TRBV28 to TRBJ1-3, with D unresolved. The germline gives CDR1 MDHEN, CDR2 SYDVKM. Trimming removed 4 bases from V and 9 bases from J, with 16 bases in between. CDR3 length: 14 residues. CDR3 in DNA: TGTGCCAGCAGTTATCGTGAAGCCCCAGGCACCATATATTTT. Protein sequence: CASSYREAPGTIYF.

The chain links TRBV5-6 to TRBJ2-7; 9 nucleotides match TRBD1. V trimming: 3 bases; J trimming: 6 bases; junction bases outside the gene matches: 10. The CDR3 contains 15 residues. CDR1 and CDR2 from the germline V gene are SGHDT and YYEEEE. DNA for the CDR3: TGTGCCAGCAGCTCAAGACAGGGGGACCCGGGCGAGCAGTACTTC. This sequence encodes CASSSRQGDPGEQYF.

The chain is built from TRBV6-1 and TRBJ2-1, with 15 bases matching TRBD2. This CDR3 region has 19 residues. The germline V gene has CDR1 MNHNS and CDR2 SASEGT. The ends lost 5 bases at V and 7 bases at J; junction bases unmatched: 15. CDR3 nucleotides: TGTGCCAGCAGTAAAGGACTAGCGGGAGGGCCTCGCTGGGATAATGAGCAGTTCTTC. This translates into CASSKGLAGGPRWDNEQFF.

The V gene is TRBV6-5, the J gene TRBJ2-3, with D possibly matching TRBD2 (7 bases). With 1 base removed from V and 3 bases from J, the gap between germline ends came to 11 bases. CDR3 size: 15 residues. Germline loops: CDR1 MNHEY, CDR2 SVGAGI. The CDR3 region is CASSYYGGRTDTQYF. CDR3 nucleotide sequence: TGTGCCAGCAGTTACTACGGGGGGCGGACAGATACGCAGTATTTT.

This CDR3 is CASSAGLVSSYEQYF. The DNA of the CDR3 is TGTGCCAGCAGCGCTGGACTAGTCAGCTCCTACGAGCAGTACTTC. The genes are TRBV5-4 and TRBJ2-7; 7 bases match TRBD2. This CDR3 is built from 15 residues. Germline assignment: CDR1 SGHNT and CDR2 YYREEE (reference sequence). After removal of 4 bases from V and 0 bases from J, the junction contained 7 bases not matched to a gene.

The rearrangement uses TRBV5-1 and TRBJ1-3; weak D call: TRBD1 (6 bases). Germline V gene sequence: CDR1 SGHRS, CDR2 YFSETQ. Between the trimmed V and J ends, which lost 0 bases and 0 bases, there was a span of 16 bases. The CDR3 length is 18 residues. The CDR3 loop is CASSLVGTGSTSGNTIYF. CDR3 coding DNA: TGCGCCAGCAGCTTGGTGGGCACAGGGTCGACCTCTGGAAACACCATATATTTT.

V and J are TRBV6-5 and TRBJ2-7, with 12 bases matching TRBD1. CDR3 length equals 15 residues. Unmatched junction bases numbered 8, after V lost 6 bases and J lost 5 bases. Germline V gene sequence: CDR1 MNHEY, CDR2 SVGAGI. CDR3 sequence: CASSTAGQGANEQYF. The CDR3 bases are TGTGCCAGCAGCACGGCGGGACAGGGGGCCAACGAGCAGTACTTC.

The chain employs TRBV7-6 and TRBJ2-3, with 7 positions matching TRBD2. The CDR3 totals 18 residues. The germline V gene encodes CDR1 SGHVS and CDR2 FNYEAQ. Trimming cost V 5 bases and J 1 base; bases outside gene matches: 15. The CDR3 here is CASSLYTVAGEGTDTQYF. In DNA form, the CDR3 reads TGTGCCAGCAGCCTCTACACGGTAGCGGGTGAGGGCACAGATACGCAGTATTTT.

The chain carries TRBV3-1 (or the pseudogene TRBV3-2) and TRBJ1-1, with TRBD1 as a possible D gene (5 bases). This CDR3 is built from 17 residues. V was shortened by 0 bases and J by 0 bases, with 14 bases between the two germline ends. Germline-derived CDR1 and CDR2 are LGHDT and YNNKEL (reference sequence). The CDR3 spells CASSQDWGRGLNTEAFF. In DNA, the CDR3 is TGTGCCAGCAGCCAAGATTGGGGTCGGGGGTTGAACACTGAAGCTTTCTTT.

This sequence joins TRBV6-5 and TRBJ1-2; 10 bases are shared with TRBD1. Germline V lookup: CDR1 MNHEY, CDR2 SVGAGI. The ends lost 2 bases at V and 8 bases at J; junction bases unmatched: 5. The length of the CDR3 is 14 residues. The CDR3 DNA is TGTGCCAGCAGTTACGGGACAGGGGTTTTCGGCTACACCTTC. Translating it yields CASSYGTGVFGYTF.

In regard to this clone: In the same sample, other DNA sequences code for this CDR3. The chain couples TRBV29-1 to TRBJ1-2, with TRBD1 as a possible D gene (6 bases). CDR1 is SQVTM, CDR2 ANQGSEA, per germline. V shed 4 bases and J shed 0 bases, with 9 bases lying between them. CDR3 length: 13 amino acids. CDR3 nucleotide sequence: TGCAGCGTTGGAGGGGGTACTAACTATGGCTACACCTTC. It translates to CSVGGGTNYGYTF.

The rearrangement joins TRBV3-1 (or the pseudogene TRBV3-2) to TRBJ1-5; maybe TRBD1 (6 bases). V dropped 4 bases and J dropped 5 bases, with 15 bases sitting between them. CDR3 size: 15 residues. CDR1 and CDR2 from the germline V gene are LGHDT and YNNKEL (reference sequence). CDR3 coding DNA: TGTGCCAGCAGCCTAGGGGGAGGGTCGTATCAGCCCCAGCATTTT. This codes for CASSLGGGSYQPQHF.